Below, 5 T cell receptor beta chains from the same sample are listed, as sequenced in a study of technical replicates of blood from several donors. Here immunoSEQ multiplex PCR was the method, and the copy in TCRdb shows in-frame clones only, minus some. The sample carries tens of thousands of clones, 94% recorded once. Sequenced: T cells isolated from PBMCs. The receptors come from a human donor in good health.

The gene calls are TRBV5-1 and TRBJ2-3, with TRBD2 matching over 8 bases. The CDR3 extends over 16 amino acids. Germline V lookup: CDR1 SGHRS, CDR2 YFSETQ. V trimming: 1 base; J trimming: 2 bases; junction bases outside the gene matches: 6. CDR3 DNA sequence: TGCGCCAGCAGCTTGCCGAGCGGGGGCCACACAGATACGCAGTATTTT. This gives the protein CASSLPSGGHTDTQYF. The whole variable domain, filled in from reference TRBV5-1 and TRBJ2-3, reads KAGVTQTPRYLIKTRGQQVTLSCSPISGHRSVSWYQQTPGQGLQFLFEYFSETQRNKGNFPGRFSGRQFSNSRSEMNVSTLELGDSALYLCASSLPSGGHTDTQYFGPGTRLTVL.

This clone was seen a single time. The chain is built from TRBV9 and TRBJ2-1, with D perhaps matching TRBD1 (5 bases). Per germline, CDR1 SGDLS and CDR2 YYNGEE. V was pared by 3 bases and J by 5 bases, with 12 bases between. CDR3 length: 14 residues. CDR3 DNA sequence: TGTGCCAGCAGCGCCTCAGGGTCAGACAATGAGCAGTTCTTC. As protein: CASSASGSDNEQFF.

The rearrangement uses TRBV28 and TRBJ2-7, with TRBD1 matching 11 bases. CDR3 length: 15 residues. The J segment lost 0 bases and the V segment lost 5 bases, leaving 3 bases of the junction unmatched. The germline V gene has CDR1 MDHEN and CDR2 SYDVKM. CDR3 loop: CASSPGTGGSYEQYF. The CDR3 DNA follows: TGTGCCAGCAGTCCCGGGACAGGGGGCTCCTACGAGCAGTACTTC.

This sequence joins TRBV7-2 and TRBJ2-7; D perhaps matches TRBD1 (5 bases). Germline CDR1 is SGHTA and CDR2 is FQGNSA. CDR3 length equals 14 residues. Deletions cut 5 bases from V and 5 bases from J, with 16 bases between. Here the CDR3 reads CASSHLGVIHEQYF. CDR3 coding DNA: TGTGCCAGCAGCCATCTAGGGGTCATCCACGAGCAGTACTTC.

The chain has TRBV11-2 and TRBJ1-2, with 8 nucleotides matching TRBD1. The CDR3 length is 14 residues. The germline gives CDR1 SGHAT, CDR2 FQNNGV. Trimming at V came to 5 bases and at J to 1 base, leaving 3 bases not matched to a gene. The CDR3 DNA reads as TGTGCCAGCAGCCGGACAGGGAGTAACTATGGCTACACCTTC. Translated, it gives CASSRTGSNYGYTF.